The T cell receptor delta chain under discussion was sequenced for a study of Vδ1+ human thymocytes. The CDR3 extends over 20 amino acids. The junction had 17 bases not matched to a gene; V was cut back by 1 base and J by 4 bases. The germline CDR1 and CDR2 sequences are TSWWSYY and QGS. With respect to this clone: The antigen is undetermined.

The template was reverse-transcribed extracted RNA. Pooled V-gene forward primers with one constant-region reverse primer generated the CDR3 amplicons by multiplex PCR. TCRdb reprocessed the multiplex PCR reads through CATT. The data show 50,000 to 60,000 delta-chain clones, roughly 16% seen once. The study, taken as a whole, reports: Donors shared many TRG clonotypes but few TRD clonotypes. Thymic TRG and TRD repertoires appeared highly polyclonal.

The sample consisted of Vdelta1+ gamma-delta thymocytes from the thymus. Sample subset: FACS-sorted CD3+ TCRalphabeta- TCRVdelta1+ TCRVdelta2- thymocytes. This chain uses TRDV1 with TRDJ1; 11 bases map to TRDD3. The origin of this receptor is a girl in the first two years of life who had congenital heart surgery. The DNA for the CDR3 is TGTGCTCTTGGGGAACATACCCGACCTACGCTGGGGGATACTAACGATAAACTCATCTTT. This sequence encodes CALGEHTRPTLGDTNDKLIF.